The rows below give T cell receptor beta chains drawn from one sample of a study of blood T cell repertoires in COVID-19. TCRdb's table, derived via immunoSEQ multiplex PCR, lists solely in-frame clones and lacks some. The sample has about 68,000 clones, 84% seen once; the top ten hold approximately 8.8%. Sequenced sample: peripheral blood. Receptors were obtained from a man over 45 with active COVID-19. Both conserved end residues are part of each CDR3. A D gene is named only where the DNA matches it firmly. A clone size is listed for some rows: how often the clone was seen (once, few, many), or a class if it is expanded.

D | length | J | V | size | DNA | CDR3
TRBD2 | 15 | TRBJ2-5 | TRBV7-8 | - | TGTGCCAGCAGCTCAGGGACTAGTTGGAGGGAGACCCAGTACTTC | CASSSGTSWRETQYF
TRBD1 | 15 | TRBJ1-2 | TRBV7-9 | - | TGTGCCAGCAGCACCGCCGGGACAGGGGTCTATGGCTACACCTTC | CASSTAGTGVYGYTF
- | 14 | TRBJ1-2 | TRBV4-3 | - | TGCGCCAGCAGCCAAGTCCTCGGGGACTCTGGCTACACCTTC | CASSQVLGDSGYTF
TRBD1 | 10 | TRBJ1-2 | TRBV2 | - | TGTGCCATCCAGGACAGGGGCTACACCTTC | CAIQDRGYTF
- | 13 | TRBJ1-2 | TRBV5-5 | - | TGTGCCAGCAGCTTCGCGGGTGGTTGGGGCTACACCTTC | CASSFAGGWGYTF
- | 16 | TRBJ1-2 | TRBV4-3 | few | TGCGCCAGCAGCCAAGTGGGAGCGTTAGCTAACTATGGCTACACCTTC | CASSQVGALANYGYTF
- | 13 | TRBJ1-5 | TRBV2 | - | TGTGCCAGCAGAGGGACAAGCAATCAGCCCCAGCATTTT | CASRGTSNQPQHF
TRBD2 | 12 | TRBJ2-7 | TRBV6-6 | few | TGTGCCAGCTCGGGAGGGACCTACGAGCAGTACTTC | CASSGGTYEQYF
TRBD2 | 15 | TRBJ2-1 | TRBV2 | - | TGTGCCAGCAGTCAGGGGATAGCGGGGTACAATGAGCAGTTCTTC | CASSQGIAGYNEQFF
- | 14 | TRBJ1-2 | TRBV6-5 | - | TGTGCCAGCAGTTACGGGGCGGAAGACTATGGCTACACCTTC | CASSYGAEDYGYTF